This T cell receptor (beta chain) was obtained from a study of cytomegalovirus exposure and HLA in healthy donors. The donors were members of the approximately 110-subject validation cohort (separate from the approximately 650-subject first cohort). Whole-study findings and limits: Researchers counted roughly 160 TCR beta chains as cytomegalovirus-associated. Rarity marked most TCR sequences, yet some public TCRs occurred in many donors.

Assay: immunoSEQ multiplex PCR; the TCRdb copy retains only in-frame clones and omits some. The sample yields 90,000 to 150,000 clones, 88% seen once. V dropped 1 base and J dropped 4 bases, with 17 bases sitting between them. The CDR3 length is 16 residues. Germline assignment: CDR1 PRHDT and CDR2 FYEKMQ (reference sequence). About this clone: Antigen: not known.

The chain has TRBV13 and TRBJ2-7; tentatively, D is TRBD1 (5 bases). Sequenced sample: PBMCs. The clonotype was recovered from a woman in her late teens or twenties in good health and CMV-seropositive. The CDR3 DNA reads as TGTGCCAGCAGCTTAGAGGGCGGCAGGGATTCGTACGAGCAGTACTTC. Amino acids: CASSLEGGRDSYEQYF. Variable domain in full (rest from reference TRBV13 and TRBJ2-7): AAGVIQSPRHLIKEKRETATLKCYPIPRHDTVYWYQQGPGQDPQFLISFYEKMQSDKGSIPDRFSAQQFSDYHSELNMSSLELGDSALYFCASSLEGGRDSYEQYFGPGTRLTVT.